Given below is one T cell receptor beta chain in context. The CDR3 end lies 3 residues beyond the end of the read and is filled in from the germline J gene. Sequencing was performed with immunoSEQ multiplex PCR; in TCRdb, only in-frame clones are kept and a portion is missing. The sample table includes 29,000 or so clones. Cervical HPV DNA detected by MY09/MY11 PCR, typed by dot-blot. The sample belongs to a study of T cells in women clearing cervical HPV infection. Overall study: Cases were women with histologically confirmed HPV16-related CIN3 or worse, including 2 invasive cancers. Case blood was drawn a median approximately 160 days after lesion detection.

CDR3 length equals 12 residues. J lost 5 bases, V lost 6 bases, and 6 bases had no gene match. Germline CDR1 is DFQATT and CDR2 is SNEGSKA (reference sequence). This sequence was found in a woman between 18 and 69 years old with a cervical HPV16 infection that either progressed to CIN3+ or cleared (not recorded which). Source material: blood buffy coat. The gene calls are TRBV20-1 and TRBJ1-1; 7 nucleotides match TRBD1. The CDR3 region is CSAADRETEAFF. The CDR3 DNA, read in part, is TGCAGTGCCGCCGACAGGGAAACTGAA.